This paragraph covers one T cell receptor (beta chain) sequence. Assay used: immunoSEQ multiplex PCR; TCRdb lists only in-frame clones, some missing. The table has 500,000 to 850,000 clones, about 90% seen once. The data derive from a study of shared T cell receptors in the human thymus. The V end was cut by 0 bases, the J end by 0 bases, with 19 bases between. The CDR3 is 18 residues long. The germline V gene has CDR1 SGHDT and CDR2 YYEEEE. This same sample was also taken into another study, of human thymus T cells. That work states: The sample donors, healthy Finnish infants, were having corrective surgery for congenital heart defects. Corrective cardiac operations yielded the resected thymus tissue. Thymic and blood repertoires appeared to display a bias in their usage of V and J genes. As related research reported, thymic repertoires overlapped highly among unrelated individuals.

This rearrangement joins TRBV5-6 to TRBJ2-7, with D perhaps matching TRBD1 (6 bases). Sequenced sample: thymocytes. The TCR was taken from a boy less than two years old with a congenital heart defect. CDR3 DNA sequence: TGTGCCAGCAGCTTGGGTCGGCCCACAGGGATGAGCTCCTACGAGCAGTACTTC. It encodes CASSLGRPTGMSSYEQYF.